Listed below are T cell receptor beta chains from one sample, sequenced in a study of T cells in Graves' hyperthyroidism and ophthalmopathy. TCRdb re-called the multiplex PCR reads through MiXCR, storing one row per CDR3 protein. The data contain approximately 98,000 distinct CDR3 sequences, approximately 40% of them singletons. The sequenced material came from peripheral blood or thyroid tissue (not recorded which). The source is a woman aged 25 to 45 with Graves' hyperthyroidism. Each CDR3 is given with its conserved first and last residue. D genes are given only for firm matches. Clone size appears in some rows only: once, few, many, or a class for an expanded clone.

D gene: TRBD1
CDR3 length: 15
clone size: NA
V gene: TRBV5-8
J gene: TRBJ1-1
CDR3 DNA: TGTGCCAGCAGCTTAGGGACAGGGAAGGGGACTGAAGCTTTCTTT
CDR3 protein: CASSLGTGKGTEAFF

D gene: TRBD2
CDR3 length: 16
clone size: NA
V gene: TRBV4-1
J gene: TRBJ2-3
CDR3 DNA: TGCGCCAGCAGCCAGGCTCTAGCGGGAGGCGCGCCTGGGCAGTATTTT
CDR3 protein: CASSQALAGGAPGQYF

D gene: NA
CDR3 length: 12
clone size: NA
V gene: TRBV15
J gene: TRBJ2-7
CDR3 DNA: TGTGCCACCAGCCTCCTGCGTGGGGCATCTTACTTC
CDR3 protein: CATSLLRGASYF

D gene: NA
CDR3 length: 17
clone size: NA
V gene: TRBV1
J gene: TRBJ1-1
CDR3 DNA: TGCACCAGCAGTCCGGGAAGCGAGAGTTCGAGAAACACTGAAGCTTTCTTT
CDR3 protein: CTSSPGSESSRNTEAFF

D gene: TRBD1
CDR3 length: 14
clone size: many
V gene: TRBV7-9
J gene: TRBJ1-1
CDR3 DNA: TGTGCCAGCAGCCCTCAGACAGGGGTCACTGAAGCTTTCTTT
CDR3 protein: CASSPQTGVTEAFF

D gene: NA
CDR3 length: 15
clone size: NA
V gene: TRBV2
J gene: TRBJ1-1
CDR3 DNA: TGTGCCAGCAGTCTTTCCCGGGGCACTAACACTGAAGCTTTCTTT
CDR3 protein: CASSLSRGTNTEAFF

D gene: TRBD1
CDR3 length: 15
clone size: NA
V gene: TRBV9
J gene: TRBJ1-5
CDR3 DNA: TGTGCCAGCAGCCCGAACGGACAGGGAAGTCAGCCCCAGCATTTT
CDR3 protein: CASSPNGQGSQPQHF

D gene: TRBD2
CDR3 length: 15
clone size: many
V gene: TRBV5-1
J gene: TRBJ2-7
CDR3 DNA: TGCGCCAGCAGCTACAGCGGGAGTAGGTCCTACGAGCAGTACTTC
CDR3 protein: CASSYSGSRSYEQYF

D gene: NA
CDR3 length: 11
clone size: many
V gene: TRBV6-5
J gene: TRBJ1-4
CDR3 DNA: TGTGCCAGCAGGGGCGGGCAGGAACTGTTTTTT
CDR3 protein: CASRGGQELFF

D gene: NA
CDR3 length: 15
clone size: many
V gene: TRBV6-1
J gene: TRBJ2-2
CDR3 DNA: TGTGCCAGCAGATCCGGGACAACCTACACCGGGGAGCTGTTTTTT
CDR3 protein: CASRSGTTYTGELFF

D gene: TRBD1
CDR3 length: 15
clone size: NA
V gene: TRBV28
J gene: TRBJ1-2
CDR3 DNA: TGTGCCAGCAGTTATACAGGGGGGTCCTCCTATGGCTACACCTTC
CDR3 protein: CASSYTGGSSYGYTF

D gene: TRBD1
CDR3 length: 15
clone size: many
V gene: TRBV19
J gene: TRBJ2-2
CDR3 DNA: TGTGCCAGTGCACCGGGACAGGGGAGCACCGGGGAGCTGTTTTTT
CDR3 protein: CASAPGQGSTGELFF

D gene: NA
CDR3 length: 16
clone size: once
V gene: TRBV7-2
J gene: TRBJ1-1
CDR3 DNA: TGTGCCAGCAGCCTAACACCTCCAGGGATGAGCACTGAAGCTTTCTTT
CDR3 protein: CASSLTPPGMSTEAFF

D gene: NA
CDR3 length: 14
clone size: many
V gene: TRBV28
J gene: TRBJ1-3
CDR3 DNA: TGTGCCAGCAGTGACTTGCCTTCTGGAAACACCATATATTTT
CDR3 protein: CASSDLPSGNTIYF